This is a list of T cell receptor beta chains from one sample in a study of cytomegalovirus exposure and HLA in healthy donors. This table comes from immunoSEQ multiplex PCR, and its TCRdb copy is limited to in-frame clones, with some not included. This sample has over 140,000 clones, with around 84% found just once. Sequencing was performed on PBMCs. The source of these receptors is a man aged 45-60 years in good health and CMV-seronegative. The CDR3 runs from the conserved cysteine through the conserved F or W. Fields, in order: clone size, D gene, V gene, J gene, CDR3 DNA, CDR3 protein. D genes are given only for firm matches. Clone size is stated in some rows and not others, as once, few, many or a class when expanded.

medium-sized	-	TRBV19	TRBJ1-1	TGTGCCAGTCGGATGCAGGGGTTGAACACTGAAGCTTTCTTT	CASRMQGLNTEAFF
-	-	TRBV7-9	TRBJ2-7	TGTGCCAGCAGCTTAGAGGGAGGGACAGGAGGCCACGAGCAGTACTTC	CASSLEGGTGGHEQYF
-	TRBD1	TRBV7-9	TRBJ1-5	TGTGCCAGCAGCAATACCGGACAGGGGTGGGTGCAGCCCCAGCATTTT	CASSNTGQGWVQPQHF
-	TRBD1	TRBV29-1	TRBJ2-7	TGCAGCGTAGGGGACAGCTACGAGCAGTACTTC	CSVGDSYEQYF
once	-	TRBV15	TRBJ2-3	TGTGCCACCAGCAGAGATCTGAGCGGAGATACGCAGTATTTT	CATSRDLSGDTQYF
-	-	TRBV2	TRBJ2-5	TGTGCCAGCCTTAAGGGAGAGGGTCAAGAGACCCAGTACTTC	CASLKGEGQETQYF
-	TRBD1	TRBV7-9	TRBJ2-3	TGTGCCAGCAGACGAGACAGGGGTCGAACAGATACGCAGTATTTT	CASRRDRGRTDTQYF
-	-	TRBV7-9	TRBJ1-2	TGTGCCAGCGGACCTCAGGGGACCTATGGCTACACCTTC	CASGPQGTYGYTF
-	-	TRBV18	TRBJ2-1	TGTGCCAGCTCTCCCGGGACTTCCTCCTACAATGAGCAGTTCTTC	CASSPGTSSYNEQFF
-	-	TRBV7-7	TRBJ2-3	TGTGCCAGCAGCCCAAAGGGGCCTCCTAGCACAGATACGCAGTATTTT	CASSPKGPPSTDTQYF
-	TRBD2	TRBV5-5	TRBJ2-5	TGTGCCAGCAGCTTGGGCAAGACTAGCGGGGGGGGAGAGACCCAGTACTTC	CASSLGKTSGGGETQYF
few	-	TRBV5-1	TRBJ1-4	TGCGCCAGCAGCCCGACAGCCACTAATGAAAAACTGTTTTTT	CASSPTATNEKLFF
-	-	TRBV18	TRBJ2-5	TGTGCCAGCTCTCCACAATCCGGGACACTTCAAGAGACCCAGTACTTC	CASSPQSGTLQETQYF
-	-	TRBV28	TRBJ2-1	TGTGCCACCTCGCGGGGTAATGTGGATGAGCAGTTCTTC	CATSRGNVDEQFF
once	-	TRBV28	TRBJ1-5	TGTGCCAGCAGTTTATTCGGACATAGCAATCAGCCCCAGCATTTT	CASSLFGHSNQPQHF
-	-	TRBV18	TRBJ2-7	TGTGCCAGCAAATTGGGGGGACCATCCTACGAGCAGTACTTC	CASKLGGPSYEQYF
-	-	TRBV7-8	TRBJ2-4	TGTGCCAGCAGCCCACCCGCCGGGGGAGAAAACATTCAGTACTTC	CASSPPAGGENIQYF
-	-	TRBV7-8	TRBJ1-5	TGTGCCAGCAGCCCGACTTGGTTCAGGGGTCGTGACAATCAGCCCCAGCATTTT	CASSPTWFRGRDNQPQHF
-	-	TRBV2	TRBJ1-4	TGTGCCAGCAGCCTCCCTCTACATTCCGGGGAAAAACTGTTTTTT	CASSLPLHSGEKLFF
few	TRBD1	TRBV7-6	TRBJ1-1	TGTGCCAGCAGCCCCCACCCCGGGACAGGGAACACTGAAGCTTTCTTT	CASSPHPGTGNTEAFF
-	-	TRBV5-6	TRBJ1-3	TGTGCCAGCAGCTTCCAGACAGGCTCTGGAAACACCATATATTTT	CASSFQTGSGNTIYF
few	TRBD1	TRBV5-4	TRBJ1-2	TGTGCCAGCAGAAAGGACAGGGGCAACTATGGCTACACCTTC	CASRKDRGNYGYTF
few	-	TRBV29-1	TRBJ1-4	TGCAGCGTTGGACAGTCTAATGAAAAACTGTTTTTT	CSVGQSNEKLFF
-	TRBD2	TRBV6-1	TRBJ2-3	TGTGCCAGCAGAGTTAGCGGGGGAGGAACAGATACGCAGTATTTT	CASRVSGGGTDTQYF
-	-	TRBV7-2	TRBJ1-5	TGTGCCAGCACTCCCAAGGGGGGCAATCAGCCCCAGCATTTT	CASTPKGGNQPQHF
-	TRBD2	TRBV28	TRBJ2-6	TGTGCCAGCAGTTTTAATAGCGGGGGGGCTGGGGCCAACGTCCTGACTTTC	CASSFNSGGAGANVLTF
-	TRBD1	TRBV7-3	TRBJ2-1	TGTGCCAGCAGCCCCTTGGACAGGGGCCACAATGAGCAGTTCTTC	CASSPLDRGHNEQFF
few	-	TRBV27	TRBJ2-2	TGTGCCAGCAGTTTAGCAGATTACACCGGGGAGCTGTTTTTT	CASSLADYTGELFF
-	-	TRBV19	TRBJ2-7	TGTGCCAGTAGTCTCCGGACCGGGACTCTCAGAAGCTACGAGCAGTACTTC	CASSLRTGTLRSYEQYF
few	TRBD1	TRBV4-1	TRBJ2-3	TGCGCCAGCAGCCATTTCGGAGACAGGGGGCCGGCAGATACGCAGTATTTT	CASSHFGDRGPADTQYF
-	-	TRBV6-5	TRBJ1-6	TGTGCCAGCAGTTACTCACAACAACATAATTCACCCCTCCACTTT	CASSYSQQHNSPLHF
-	-	TRBV27	TRBJ2-1	TGTGCCAGCAGATCCTTGACACGCTACAATGAGCAGTTCTTC	CASRSLTRYNEQFF
-	TRBD1	TRBV5-4	TRBJ2-3	TGTGCCAGCAGCTGGGACAGGGGAAGCACAGATACGCAGTATTTT	CASSWDRGSTDTQYF
-	-	TRBV5-4	TRBJ2-3	TGTGCCAGCAGCTTGTGGGGGGTTAGCACAGATACGCAGTATTTT	CASSLWGVSTDTQYF
-	-	TRBV18	TRBJ2-1	TGTGCCAGCTCACCGGTGCAGGGAGGCTCCTACAATGAGCAGTTCTTC	CASSPVQGGSYNEQFF
once	TRBD1	TRBV15	TRBJ2-7	TGTGCCACCAGCAAAATCCGGGACAGGGGTTACGAGCAGTACTTC	CATSKIRDRGYEQYF
-	-	TRBV27	TRBJ2-7	TGTGCCAGCAGCTTAGGGTCCGGGGACTACGAGCAGTACTTC	CASSLGSGDYEQYF